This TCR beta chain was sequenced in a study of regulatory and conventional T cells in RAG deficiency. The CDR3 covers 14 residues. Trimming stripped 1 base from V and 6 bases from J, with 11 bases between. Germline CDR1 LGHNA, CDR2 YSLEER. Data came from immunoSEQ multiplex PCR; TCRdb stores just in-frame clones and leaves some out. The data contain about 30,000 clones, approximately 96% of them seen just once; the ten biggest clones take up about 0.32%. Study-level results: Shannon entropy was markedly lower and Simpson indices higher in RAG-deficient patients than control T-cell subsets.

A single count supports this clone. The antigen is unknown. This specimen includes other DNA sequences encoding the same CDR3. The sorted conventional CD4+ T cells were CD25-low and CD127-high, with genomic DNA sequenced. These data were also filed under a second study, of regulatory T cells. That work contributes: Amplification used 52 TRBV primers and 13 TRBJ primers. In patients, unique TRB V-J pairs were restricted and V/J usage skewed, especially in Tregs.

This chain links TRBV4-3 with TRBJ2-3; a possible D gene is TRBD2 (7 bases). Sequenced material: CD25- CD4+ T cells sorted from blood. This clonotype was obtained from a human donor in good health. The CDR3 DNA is TGCGCCAGCAGCCAAGGGGGGGGGCAGGATACGCAGTATTTT. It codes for CASSQGGGQDTQYF.